This record looks at one T cell receptor (beta chain) sequence and its context. Its antigen is unidentified. After removal of 5 bases from V and 4 bases from J, the junction contained 6 bases not matched to a gene. The CDR3 is 14 residues long. The germline gives CDR1 MDHEN, CDR2 SYDVKM. The sample originates from a study of T cell repertoires in cytomegalovirus infection. TCRdb reprocessed the reads with MiXCR, giving one entry per CDR3 protein. The sample gives roughly 220,000 distinct CDR3 sequences, about 39% of which show up once; approximately 60% is in the top ten. The source is a human donor in good health (CMV status not recorded). Some clones in this sample may be carry-over from other donors' samples. V gene TRBV28 combines with J gene TRBJ2-7, with 9 bases aligning to TRBD2. This specimen was CD8+ T cells from cultured PBMCs, taken from culture after CMV antigen stimulation. Here the CDR3 DNA reads TGTGCCAGCAGTACCCCGGGACTAGCTTACGAGCAGTACTTC. It specifies CASSTPGLAYEQYF.